This T cell receptor (beta chain) was captured by sequencing in a study of cytomegalovirus exposure and HLA in healthy donors. The PCR ran on 60 Vbeta and 13 Jbeta primers. Clones were read by immunoSEQ multiplex PCR, and TCRdb kept only the in-frame ones, dropping some. This sample has 30,000 or so clones; roughly 60% occur once, and the top ten carry 21%. CDR3 length: 15 residues. Trimming at V came to 0 bases and at J to 0 bases, leaving 3 bases not matched to a gene. Germline loops: CDR1 SQVTM, CDR2 ANQGSEA. As for this clone: What it binds is not known.

Study outcomes and limitations: In the analysis, some V segments, TRBV6-2 and TRBV6-3 included, were excluded as indistinguishable. In a later analysis, a missense DCLRE1C variant was linked to TCR beta V- and J-gene trimming. HLA alleles were associated with around 17,000 TCR beta sequences in a later analysis at 0.05 false discovery rate. A list of 164 TCR beta chains associated with cytomegalovirus was given.

The chain combines TRBV29-1 with TRBJ2-3, with TRBD1 matching 7 bases. The sequence derives from a man between 50 and 59 years old in good health and CMV-seropositive. Sequenced material: PBMCs. CDR3 nucleotides: TGCAGCGTTGAAGATCACAGGGGCAGCACAGATACGCAGTATTTT. Translating gives CSVEDHRGSTDTQYF.